This TCR beta chain is drawn from a study of blood T cells in healthy people across ages. Samples each yielded at least 6 micrograms of total RNA. The authors ran a second PCR of 7 to 11 cycles using a sample-barcoded 5' primer and a J-beta primer mix. TCRdb re-called the 5' RACE reads with MiXCR, one entry per CDR3 protein. The sample records about 1.4 million distinct CDR3 sequences, roughly 64% being singletons. This CDR3 region has 13 residues. Germline CDR1 is SGHRS and CDR2 is YFSETQ. This clonotype was seen only a few times. Its ends do not fully match the called genes, so a read error is possible.

The chain is built from TRBV5-1 and TRBJ2-1, with TRBD2 identical over 10 bases. Sequencing was done on a sample of blood. The TCR sequence derives from a man younger than 35 in good health. CDR3 bases: TGCGCCACCAGCGGGGGGGTGGTTGATGAGCAGTTCTTC. It translates to CATSGGVVDEQFF. Combining the CDR3 with reference TRBV5-1 and TRBJ2-1 gives the whole variable domain KAGVTQTPRYLIKTRGQQVTLSCSPISGHRSVSWYQQTPGQGLQFLFEYFSETQRNKGNFPGRFSGRQFSNSRSEMNVSTLELGDSALYLCATSGGVVDEQFFGPGTRLTVL.